Included here is one T cell receptor (beta chain) sequence, with context. This sample stems from a study of T cell changes during pregnancy in multiple sclerosis. Sequencing used immunoSEQ multiplex PCR; TCRdb keeps in-frame clones, though not all of them. This table has tens of thousands of clones, 85% to 90% appearing once. The CDR3 length is 16 residues. CDR1 and CDR2 (germline): SGDLS, YYNGEE. V was clipped by 3 bases and J by 4 bases; unmatched bases: 9. The TCR comes from a female donor with multiple sclerosis, enrolled in a pregnancy study. The sequences come from CD4+ T cells from peripheral blood mononuclear cells, collected before pregnancy. This chain joins TRBV9 and TRBJ2-3, with 9 bases lining up with TRBD1. The DNA of the CDR3 is TGTGCCAGCAGCGAAAGGGACAGGGAGGGCCCAGATACGCAGTATTTT. It specifies CASSERDREGPDTQYF.